Following are 29 T cell receptor beta chains from one sample sequenced in a study of identical twins. TCRdb ran MiXCR on the 5' RACE reads and lists one entry per CDR3 protein. The table shows hundreds of thousands of distinct CDR3 sequences, with roughly 6.2% occurring only once. The sequenced sample consisted of naive T cells sorted from blood. The receptors originated from a man aged 18 to 29 in good health.

This clonotype occurred a few times. The rearrangement joins TRBV10-3 to TRBJ1-2; a possible D gene is TRBD1 (5 bases). Deletions cut 2 bases from V and 10 bases from J, with 17 bases between. The CDR3 totals 14 residues. The germline CDR1 and CDR2 sequences are ENHRY and SYGVKD. The CDR3 region is CAISENTGSLFYTF. The CDR3 region has the DNA TGTGCCATCAGTGAGAATACAGGTTCCTTATTCTACACCTTC.

This clonotype was found many times. The gene calls are TRBV5-1 and TRBJ2-7; 10 bases fit TRBD2. The trim removed 4 bases at V and 3 bases at J, leaving 7 bases unmatched. Per the germline V gene, CDR1 is SGHRS and CDR2 is YFSETQ. The CDR3 spans 15 residues. The DNA of the CDR3 is TGCGCCAGCAGCGGACCAGCGGGAGGGTTCTACGAGCAGTACGTC. It specifies CASSGPAGGFYEQYV.

This clonotype was recorded many times. The V call is TRBV10-3, the J call TRBJ2-7, with D perhaps TRBD2 (6 bases). The germline V gene encodes CDR1 ENHRY and CDR2 SYGVKD. This CDR3 spans 16 amino acids. Trimming took off 0 bases at V and 2 bases at J, with 14 bases between the two ends. In DNA, the CDR3 is TGTGCCATCAGTGAGTCGGGGCGGGGTCGCCCCTACGAGCAGTACTTC. It translates to CAISESGRGRPYEQYF.

This clonotype was recorded at least ten times. This sequence joins TRBV15 and TRBJ2-7; 8 nucleotides match TRBD1. The CDR3 spans 15 residues. With V trimmed by 3 bases and J by 5 bases, 9 bases remained unmatched. CDR1 and CDR2 (germline): LNHNV, YYDKDF (reference sequence). The CDR3 DNA reads as TGTGCCACCAGCAGTCCGAGACAGGGGCTGCACGAGCAGTACTTC. It codes for CATSSPRQGLHEQYF.

V is TRBV27 and J is TRBJ2-1; 13 bases are shared with TRBD2. Germline CDR1 is MNHEY and CDR2 is SMNVEV (reference sequence). This CDR3 spans 17 amino acids. V was clipped by 5 bases and J by 4 bases; unmatched bases: 8. CDR3 region: CASSPRTSGSWYNEQFF. The CDR3 coding sequence is TGTGCCAGCAGTCCACGGACTAGCGGGAGTTGGTACAATGAGCAGTTCTTC.

The chain carries TRBV2 and TRBJ2-3; the D gene is possibly TRBD2 (6 bases). Deletions cut 3 bases from V and 8 bases from J, with 6 bases between. The V gene's germline CDR1 is SNHLY and CDR2 FYNNEI. The CDR3 extends over 11 amino acids. In DNA form, the CDR3 reads TGTGCCAGCAGTGACGGGGGTACGCAGTATTTT. As protein: CASSDGGTQYF. The whole variable domain, filled in from reference TRBV2 and TRBJ2-3, reads EPEVTQTPSHQVTQMGQEVILRCVPISNHLYFYWYRQILGQKVEFLVSFYNNEISEKSEIFDDQFSVERPDGSNFTLKIRSTKLEDSAMYFCASSDGGTQYFGPGTRLTVL.

J is TRBJ2-5 and V is TRBV6-1; 8 bases are a match to TRBD2. V shed 7 bases, J shed 1 base, and the junction held 11 bases outside the gene matches. The germline V gene encodes CDR1 MNHNS and CDR2 SASEGT. The CDR3 consists of 16 residues. This CDR3 reads CASIGGVAGPQETQYF. For the CDR3, the DNA is TGTGCCAGCATCGGGGGGGTAGCGGGACCCCAAGAGACCCAGTACTTC.

About this clonotype itself: This could be a read error, since a much larger clone is one nucleotide away. The missing conserved phenylalanine or tryptophan at the end of this CDR3 makes a read error likely. The chain joins TRBV29-1 to TRBJ2-1, with D possibly TRBD2 on 5 matching bases. CDR3 size: 11 residues. The V end was cut by 2 bases, the J end by 8 bases, with 7 bases between. Per the germline V gene, CDR1 is SQVTM and CDR2 is ANQGSEA. The CDR3 loop reads CSVERRDEQFL. In DNA form, the CDR3 reads TGCAGCGTTGAAAGGCGGGATGAGCAGTTCCTC.

Of note for this clonotype: Being one base from a much bigger clone, this may be a read error. The CDR3 ends on some other residue instead of the conserved phenylalanine or tryptophan, so this is likely a read error. The V gene is TRBV6-5, the J gene TRBJ2-7; D is unclear. V lost 7 bases, J lost 2 bases, and 6 bases lay in between. The CDR3 sequence is 11 residues long. Per germline, CDR1 MNHEY and CDR2 SVGAGI. In DNA form, the CDR3 reads TGTGCCAGCACCGATGCCTACGAGCAGTACTTG. This translates into CASTDAYEQYL.

Ten or more counts support this clonotype. The chain joins TRBV6-5 to TRBJ2-5, with D perhaps matching TRBD1 (5 bases). In germline, CDR1 is MNHEY, CDR2 SVGAGI. The CDR3 consists of 15 residues. V lost 2 bases, J lost 1 base, and 11 bases lay in between. CDR3 nucleotide sequence: TGTGCCAGCAGTTACGGTTCGGACACCCAAGAGACCCAGTACTTC. Encoded protein: CASSYGSDTQETQYF.

With regard to this clonotype: Sequence at one end of the junction differs from germline and may be a read error. The chain is built from TRBV19 and TRBJ2-7, with D unresolved. The CDR3 is 11 amino acids. Germline CDR1 reads LNHDA; CDR2 reads SQIVND (reference sequence). CDR3 DNA: TGTGCCACTTCGAACTCCGACGAGCAGTACTTC. As protein: CATSNSDEQYF.

V usage is TRBV18 and J usage is TRBJ2-1; D gene unclear. Germline lookup yields CDR1 KGHSH and CDR2 LQKENI. The V gene lost 0 bases and the J gene lost 7 bases, with 13 bases spanning the gap. This CDR3 region has 15 residues. CDR3 coding DNA: TGTGCCAGCTCACCACCCTCACCAAAGGGAAATGAGCAGTTCTTC. As protein: CASSPPSPKGNEQFF.

There are a few counts of this clonotype. The CDR3 is CSVVTRETQYF. CDR3 coding DNA: TGCAGCGTTGTTACCAGGGAGACCCAGTACTTC. This sequence joins TRBV29-1 and TRBJ2-5; D ambiguous. Germline CDR1 and CDR2: SQVTM and ANQGSEA. Trimming pared 4 bases from V and 5 bases from J, leaving 8 bases between. The CDR3 covers 11 residues.

There are many counts of this clonotype. The V and J genes are TRBV24-1 and TRBJ2-7; perhaps TRBD2 as D (6 bases). Germline lookup yields CDR1 KGHDR and CDR2 SFDVKD. There are 14 residues in the CDR3. V shed 3 bases and J shed 4 bases, with 12 bases lying between them. CDR3 DNA sequence: TGTGCCACCAGTGATCGGACTAAAGCGTACGAGCAGTACTTC. This sequence encodes CATSDRTKAYEQYF.

The gene calls are TRBV20-1 and TRBJ2-5, with 9 bases aligning to TRBD2. The V and J ends lost 5 bases and 4 bases, in that order; junction bases with no gene match: 17. There are 17 residues in the CDR3. The germline V gene has CDR1 DFQATT and CDR2 SNEGSKA (reference sequence). This CDR3 is CSALPPRAGGLVETQYF. The CDR3 DNA sequence: TGCAGTGCTCTGCCTCCACGAGCGGGAGGCTTGGTAGAGACCCAGTACTTC.

This clonotype was detected many times. The chain carries TRBV24-1 and TRBJ2-5; D tentatively fits TRBD1 or TRBD2 (5 bases each). V lost 9 bases and J lost 5, with 15 bases in between. Germline loops: CDR1 KGHDR, CDR2 SFDVKD. The CDR3 contains 13 residues. The CDR3 region is CATGGKIAETQYF. Here the CDR3 DNA reads TGTGCCACCGGGGGAAAAATCGCCGAGACCCAGTACTTC.

The chain employs TRBV12-3 or TRBV12-4 and TRBJ2-5, with 9 bases lining up with TRBD2. V lost 3 bases to trimming and J lost 4 bases; unmatched junction nucleotides: 9. CDR3 size: 16 residues. This CDR3 is CASSFPSGRIGETQYF. CDR3 DNA: TGTGCCAGCAGTTTTCCAAGCGGGAGGATCGGAGAGACCCAGTACTTC.

The genes are TRBV25-1 and TRBJ2-1; TRBD2 aligns across 8 bases. With V trimmed by 7 bases and J by 14 bases, 13 bases remained unmatched. CDR3 length: 13 amino acids. Per the germline V gene, CDR1 is MGHDK and CDR2 is SYGVNS. Here the CDR3 DNA reads TGTGCCAGCAAGGGACTAGGGGTCCGAAGGGAGTTCTTC. Amino acids: CASKGLGVRREFF.

This clonotype was seen ten or more times. J is TRBJ2-7 and V is TRBV6-1; D perhaps matches TRBD2 (6 bases). The CDR3 is 16 amino acids. Germline values: CDR1 MNHNS, CDR2 SASEGT. V gave up 5 bases and J gave up 4 bases, with 21 bases separating them. Here the CDR3 DNA reads TGTGCCAGCAGTCCCTACCCAGGTCGGGGGAGTTACGAGCAGTACGTC. This codes for CASSPYPGRGSYEQYV.

This clonotype has ten or more counts. The chain links TRBV11-2 to TRBJ2-1; D remains ambiguous. From germline, CDR1 is SGHAT and CDR2 FQNNGV. V was trimmed by 5 bases and J by 0 bases, leaving 17 bases between them. The CDR3 has 17 residues. CDR3 protein: CASSTNPLGLSYNEQFF. The CDR3 DNA reads TGTGCCAGCAGCACAAACCCGCTCGGGCTCTCCTACAATGAGCAGTTCTTC. Using reference TRBV11-2 and TRBJ2-1 for the parts outside the CDR3, the full variable domain is EAGVAQSPRYKIIEKRQSVAFWCNPISGHATLYWYQQILGQGPKLLIQFQNNGVVDDSQLPKDRFSAERLKGVDSTLKIQPAKLEDSAVYLCASSTNPLGLSYNEQFFGPGTRLTVL.

The gene calls are TRBV21-1 and TRBJ1-3. TRBV21-1 is marked as a pseudogene. This CDR3 contains 11 residues. The CDR3 DNA follows: TGTGCCAGCAGCCCTCGGTCCATCATATATTTT. Protein sequence: CASSPRSIIYF.

This clonotype was seen a handful of times. J is TRBJ1-4 and V is TRBV4-1; D perhaps matches TRBD1 (5 bases). CDR1 is MGHRA, CDR2 YSYEKL, per germline. Trimming removed 8 bases from V and 0 bases from J, with 19 bases in between. The CDR3 spans 17 residues. CDR3 nucleotide sequence: TGCGCCAGCCGGGACCCACCGGGCTTTTCAACTAATGAAAAACTGTTTTTT. This codes for CASRDPPGFSTNEKLFF.

CDR3 DNA sequence: TGTGCCAGCAGCGTAGGGGGACACCCGAATGAGCAGTTCTTC. Translation: CASSVGGHPNEQFF. The chain uses TRBV9 and TRBJ2-1; perhaps TRBD1 as D (6 bases). The V gene's germline CDR1 is SGDLS and CDR2 YYNGEE. V was trimmed by 0 bases and J by 7 bases, leaving 11 bases between them. This CDR3 region has 14 residues. Using reference TRBV9 and TRBJ2-1 for the parts outside the CDR3, the full variable domain is DSGVTQTPKHLITATGQRVTLRCSPRSGDLSVYWYQQSLDQGLQFLIQYYNGEERAKGNILERFSAQQFPDLHSELNLSSLELGDSALYFCASSVGGHPNEQFFGPGTRLTVL.

This clonotype was seen at least ten times. The chain employs TRBV5-1 and TRBJ2-3; 12 nucleotides line up with TRBD2. Germline loops: CDR1 SGHRS, CDR2 YFSETQ. The CDR3 runs 16 residues. V was clipped by 0 bases and J by 4 bases; unmatched bases: 3. The CDR3 DNA follows: TGCGCCAGCAGCTTGGGGACTAGCGGGATTTCAGATACGCAGTATTTT. This codes for CASSLGTSGISDTQYF.

This clonotype was detected only a few times. V and J are TRBV12-3 or TRBV12-4 and TRBJ2-3; 9 bases are shared with TRBD1. This CDR3 spans 14 amino acids. J was trimmed by 0 bases and V by 8 bases; bases with no gene match: 3. The CDR3 loop is CASGGTGSTDTQYF. The CDR3, as DNA: TGTGCCAGCGGTGGGACAGGGAGCACAGATACGCAGTATTTT.

This clonotype was counted at least ten times. The gene calls are TRBV12-3 or TRBV12-4 and TRBJ2-1, with 12 positions matching TRBD2. J lost 3 bases, V lost 4 bases, and 1 base had no gene match. The CDR3 length is 15 residues. In DNA form, the CDR3 reads TGTGCCAGCAGTTCTAGCGGGAGGGGCTACAATGAGCAGTTCTTC. Translating gives CASSSSGRGYNEQFF.

This clonotype was seen a few times. The CDR3: CASSPRASGRAGETQYF. CDR3 bases: TGTGCCAGCAGCCCCCGGGCTAGCGGGAGGGCCGGAGAGACCCAGTACTTC. The J gene is TRBJ2-5, the V gene TRBV7-2, with 12 bases fitting TRBD2. The CDR3 spans 17 residues. Trimming cost V 5 bases and J 4 bases; bases outside gene matches: 11. CDR1 and CDR2 (germline): SGHTA, FQGNSA.

The V call is TRBV10-3, the J call TRBJ1-2; D gene ambiguous. Germline V lookup: CDR1 ENHRY, CDR2 SYGVKD. The CDR3 totals 12 residues. Trimming pared 7 bases from V and 7 bases from J, leaving 13 bases between. CDR3 DNA sequence: TGTGCCATCAAGTATAAGTTGGGTGGCTACACCTTC. It is translated as CAIKYKLGGYTF.

This clonotype came up many times. The gene calls are TRBV5-6 and TRBJ1-5; D gene unclear. CDR1 SGHDT and CDR2 YYEEEE come from the germline V gene. This CDR3 is 14 amino acids long. V lost 0 bases to trimming and J lost 2 bases, with 6 bases between them. The CDR3: CASSLAWGNQPQHF. The CDR3 coding sequence is TGTGCCAGCAGCTTGGCCTGGGGCAATCAGCCCCAGCATTTT.